Listed below are T cell receptor beta chains from one sample, sequenced in a study of CD8+ T cells in alopecia areata. Generated by immunoSEQ multiplex PCR, the TCRdb table keeps only in-frame clones and is missing some. The sample yields hundreds of thousands of clones, around three fifths seen once. The specimen comprised CD4+ T cells sorted from blood, sampled between weeks 51 and 54, from a patient treated with tofacitinib. Receptors originate from a human donor with alopecia areata. Both conserved end residues are trimmed from each CDR3.

CDR3 protein: AWSPGTVPQF; V gene: TRBV30
CDR3 protein: SAKGQGEQY; V gene: TRBV20-1
CDR3 protein: ASSSLGLAGAANTGELF; V gene: TRBV5-6
CDR3 protein: ASSTGTLKGSPLH; V gene: TRBV19
CDR3 protein: SVVGHNYGYT; V gene: TRBV29-1
CDR3 protein: ASSGPRDTQY; V gene: TRBV9
CDR3 protein: ASSQGEATSYEQY; V gene: TRBV4-2
CDR3 protein: ASSFYRGTDTQY; V gene: TRBV7-3
CDR3 protein: SVEDHGSDTQY; V gene: TRBV29-1
CDR3 protein: ASPGSVEQY; V gene: TRBV6-5
CDR3 protein: ASSRLPTDTQY; V gene: TRBV18
CDR3 protein: ASSRGQAGYGYT; V gene: TRBV6-1
CDR3 protein: ASSGPGANTEAF; V gene: TRBV6-6